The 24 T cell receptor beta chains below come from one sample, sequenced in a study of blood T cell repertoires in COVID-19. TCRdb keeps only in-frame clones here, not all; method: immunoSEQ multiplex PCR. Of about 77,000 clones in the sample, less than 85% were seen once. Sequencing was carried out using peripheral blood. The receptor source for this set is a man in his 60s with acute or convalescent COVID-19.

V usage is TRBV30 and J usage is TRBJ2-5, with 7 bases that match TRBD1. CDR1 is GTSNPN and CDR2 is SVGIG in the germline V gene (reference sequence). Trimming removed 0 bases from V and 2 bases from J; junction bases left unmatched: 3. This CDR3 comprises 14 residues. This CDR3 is CAWSVQGQQETQYF. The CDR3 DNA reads TGTGCCTGGAGTGTACAGGGGCAGCAAGAGACCCAGTACTTC.

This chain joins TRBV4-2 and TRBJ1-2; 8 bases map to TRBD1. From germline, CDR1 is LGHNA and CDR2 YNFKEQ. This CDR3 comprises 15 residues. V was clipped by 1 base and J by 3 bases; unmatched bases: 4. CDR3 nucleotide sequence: TGTGCCAGCAGCCAAGCAGGGGGCGGGGACTATGGCTACACCTTC. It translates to CASSQAGGGDYGYTF.

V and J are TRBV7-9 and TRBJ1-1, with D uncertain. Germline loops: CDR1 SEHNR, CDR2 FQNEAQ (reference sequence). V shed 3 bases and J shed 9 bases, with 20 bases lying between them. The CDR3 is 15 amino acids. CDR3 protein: CASSLLSGESGQAFF. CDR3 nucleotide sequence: TGTGCCAGCAGCTTGTTATCTGGGGAGAGTGGCCAAGCTTTCTTT. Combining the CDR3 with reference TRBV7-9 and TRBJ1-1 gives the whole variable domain DTGVSQNPRHKITKRGQNVTFRCDPISEHNRLYWYRQTLGQGPEFLTYFQNEAQLEKSRLLSDRFSAERPKGSFSTLEIQRTEQGDSAMYLCASSLLSGESGQAFFGQGTRLTVV.

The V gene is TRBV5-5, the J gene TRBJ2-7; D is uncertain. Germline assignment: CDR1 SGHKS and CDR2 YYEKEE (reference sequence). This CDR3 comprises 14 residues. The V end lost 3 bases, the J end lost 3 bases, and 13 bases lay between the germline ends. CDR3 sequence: CASSSVSTGYEQYV. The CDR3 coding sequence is TGTGCCAGCAGCTCCGTGAGCACGGGCTACGAGCAGTACGTC.

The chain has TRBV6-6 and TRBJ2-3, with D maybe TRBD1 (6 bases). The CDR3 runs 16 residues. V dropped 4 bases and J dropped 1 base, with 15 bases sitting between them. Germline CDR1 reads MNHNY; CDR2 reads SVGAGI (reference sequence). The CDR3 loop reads CASSSRNRQGTDTQYF. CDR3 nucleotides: TGTGCCAGCAGTTCCCGAAACAGACAGGGCACAGATACGCAGTATTTT.

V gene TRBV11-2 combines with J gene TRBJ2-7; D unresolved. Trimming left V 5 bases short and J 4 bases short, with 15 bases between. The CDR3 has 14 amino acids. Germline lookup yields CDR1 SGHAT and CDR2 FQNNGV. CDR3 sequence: CASSPIIFSYEQYF. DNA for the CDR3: TGTGCCAGCAGCCCTATTATATTTTCTTACGAGCAGTACTTC.

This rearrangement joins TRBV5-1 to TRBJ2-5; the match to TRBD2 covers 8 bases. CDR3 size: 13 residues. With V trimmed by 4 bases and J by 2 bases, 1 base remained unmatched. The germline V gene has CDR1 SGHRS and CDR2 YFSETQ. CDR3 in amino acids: CASSRGGQETQYF. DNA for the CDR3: TGCGCCAGCAGCCGCGGGGGGCAAGAGACCCAGTACTTC.

The CDR3 nucleotides are TGTGCCAGCAGTCCCCGGGACAGAGGATCCTACACCTTC. This translates into CASSPRDRGSYTF. The chain uses TRBV12-3 or TRBV12-4 and TRBJ1-2; 7 bases are shared with TRBD1. The CDR3 covers 13 residues. V lost 5 bases to trimming and J lost 10 bases; unmatched junction nucleotides: 10.

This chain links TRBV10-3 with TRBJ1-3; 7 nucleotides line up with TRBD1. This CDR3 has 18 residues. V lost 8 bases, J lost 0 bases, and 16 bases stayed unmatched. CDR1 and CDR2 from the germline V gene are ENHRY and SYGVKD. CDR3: CAIGTGGGGVFSGNTIYF. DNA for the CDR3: TGTGCCATCGGGACGGGCGGAGGGGGCGTTTTCTCTGGAAACACCATATATTTT.

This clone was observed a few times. The CDR3 region is CASSQAFRQGGDYTF. The CDR3 nucleotides read TGTGCCAGCAGCCAGGCCTTCCGACAGGGCGGAGACTACACCTTC. V gene TRBV3-1 (or the pseudogene TRBV3-2) combines with J gene TRBJ1-2, with 7 bases fitting TRBD1. The CDR3 loop spans 15 amino acids. The germline CDR1 and CDR2 sequences are LGHDT and YNNKEL (reference sequence). V shed 3 bases and J 10 bases; nucleotides not matched to a gene: 14.

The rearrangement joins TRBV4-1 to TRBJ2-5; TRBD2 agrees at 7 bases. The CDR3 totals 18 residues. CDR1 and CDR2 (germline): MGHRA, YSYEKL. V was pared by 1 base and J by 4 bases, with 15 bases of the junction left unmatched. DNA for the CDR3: TGCGCCAGCAGCCAAGCCGAATGGGAGGGAAGTCTCTTAGAGACCCAGTACTTC. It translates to CASSQAEWEGSLLETQYF.

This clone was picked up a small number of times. In DNA, the CDR3 is TGTGCCAGCAGCTTAGATGCAGGGTTTGCGTTCTTC. Its translation is CASSLDAGFAFF. The chain joins TRBV7-9 to TRBJ2-1, with D possibly TRBD1 on 5 matching bases. The V end lost 1 base, the J end lost 15 bases, and 13 bases lay between the germline ends. The CDR3 runs 12 residues. The germline CDR1 and CDR2 sequences are SEHNR and FQNEAQ (reference sequence). The full variable domain, its missing parts supplied by reference TRBV7-9 and TRBJ2-1, is DTGVSQNPRHKITKRGQNVTFRCDPISEHNRLYWYRQTLGQGPEFLTYFQNEAQLEKSRLLSDRFSAERPKGSFSTLEIQRTEQGDSAMYLCASSLDAGFAFFGPGTRLTVL.

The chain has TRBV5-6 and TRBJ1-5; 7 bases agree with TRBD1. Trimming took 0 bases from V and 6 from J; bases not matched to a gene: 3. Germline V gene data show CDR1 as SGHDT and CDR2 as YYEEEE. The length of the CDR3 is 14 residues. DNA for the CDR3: TGTGCCAGCAGCTTGGGAGGGGGCTTTCAGCCCCAGCATTTT. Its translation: CASSLGGGFQPQHF.

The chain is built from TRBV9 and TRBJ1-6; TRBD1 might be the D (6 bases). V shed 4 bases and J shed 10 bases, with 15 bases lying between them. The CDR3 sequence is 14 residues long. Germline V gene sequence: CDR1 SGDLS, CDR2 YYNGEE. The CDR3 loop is CASSYATGSSPLHF. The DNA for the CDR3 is TGTGCCAGCAGCTACGCAACAGGGTCCTCACCCCTCCACTTT.

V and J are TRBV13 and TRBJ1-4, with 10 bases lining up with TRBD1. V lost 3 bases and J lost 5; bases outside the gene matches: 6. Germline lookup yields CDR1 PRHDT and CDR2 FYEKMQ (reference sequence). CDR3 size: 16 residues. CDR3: CASSFMTGGLNEKLFF. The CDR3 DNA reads TGTGCCAGCAGCTTCATGACAGGGGGCCTAAATGAAAAACTGTTTTTT.

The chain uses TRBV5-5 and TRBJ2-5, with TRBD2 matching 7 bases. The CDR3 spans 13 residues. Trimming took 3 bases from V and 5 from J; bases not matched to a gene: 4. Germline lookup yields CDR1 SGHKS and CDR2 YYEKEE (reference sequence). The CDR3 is CASSSGGGETQYF. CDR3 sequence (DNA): TGTGCCAGCAGCTCGGGGGGAGGGGAGACCCAGTACTTC.

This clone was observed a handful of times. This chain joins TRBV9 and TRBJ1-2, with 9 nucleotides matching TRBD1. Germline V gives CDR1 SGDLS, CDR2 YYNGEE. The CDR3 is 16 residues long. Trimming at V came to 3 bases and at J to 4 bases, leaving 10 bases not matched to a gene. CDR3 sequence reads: CASSDYTGGTAYGYTF. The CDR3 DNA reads TGTGCCAGCAGCGACTATACAGGGGGCACGGCCTATGGCTACACCTTC.

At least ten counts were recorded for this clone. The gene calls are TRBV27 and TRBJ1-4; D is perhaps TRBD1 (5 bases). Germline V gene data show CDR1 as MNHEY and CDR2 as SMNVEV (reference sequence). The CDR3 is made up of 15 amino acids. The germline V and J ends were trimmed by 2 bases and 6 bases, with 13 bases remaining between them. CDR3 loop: CASSLRGRRYEKLFF. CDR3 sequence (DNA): TGTGCCAGCAGTTTAAGGGGAAGGAGATATGAAAAACTGTTTTTT. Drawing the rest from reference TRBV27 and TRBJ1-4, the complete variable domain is EAQVTQNPRYLITVTGKKLTVTCSQNMNHEYMSWYRQDPGLGLRQIYYSMNVEVTDKGDVPEGYKVSRKEKRNFPLILESPSPNQTSLYFCASSLRGRRYEKLFFGSGTQLSVL.

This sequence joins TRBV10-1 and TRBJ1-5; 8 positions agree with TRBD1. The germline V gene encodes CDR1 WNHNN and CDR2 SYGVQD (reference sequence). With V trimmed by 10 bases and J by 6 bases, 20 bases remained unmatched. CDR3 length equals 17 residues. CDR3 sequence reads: CATYNQPVTGDVQPQHF. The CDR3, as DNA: TGCGCCACCTACAACCAACCAGTGACAGGGGACGTTCAGCCCCAGCATTTT.

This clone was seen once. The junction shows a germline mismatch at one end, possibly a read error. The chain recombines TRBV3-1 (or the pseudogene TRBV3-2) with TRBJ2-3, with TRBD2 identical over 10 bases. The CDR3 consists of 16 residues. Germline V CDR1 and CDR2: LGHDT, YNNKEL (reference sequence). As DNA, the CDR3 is TGTGCCAGCAGCAAAGAAGGGACTAGCGGCACAGATACGCAGTATTTT. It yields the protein CASSKEGTSGTDTQYF.

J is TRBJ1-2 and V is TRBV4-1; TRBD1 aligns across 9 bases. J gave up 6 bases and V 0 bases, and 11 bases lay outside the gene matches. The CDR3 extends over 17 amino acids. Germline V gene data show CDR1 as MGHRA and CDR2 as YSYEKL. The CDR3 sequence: CASSQEEGTGSYNGYTF. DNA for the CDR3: TGCGCCAGCAGCCAAGAAGAGGGGACAGGGAGTTACAATGGCTACACCTTC.

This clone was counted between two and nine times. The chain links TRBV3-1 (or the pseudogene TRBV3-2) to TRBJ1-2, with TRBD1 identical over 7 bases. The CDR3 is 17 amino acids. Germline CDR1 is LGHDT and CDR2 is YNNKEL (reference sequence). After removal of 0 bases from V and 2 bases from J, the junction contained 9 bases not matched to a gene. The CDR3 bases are TGTGCCAGCAGCCAAGAATTTGACAGGGAGGACAACTATGGCTACACCTTC. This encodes CASSQEFDREDNYGYTF.

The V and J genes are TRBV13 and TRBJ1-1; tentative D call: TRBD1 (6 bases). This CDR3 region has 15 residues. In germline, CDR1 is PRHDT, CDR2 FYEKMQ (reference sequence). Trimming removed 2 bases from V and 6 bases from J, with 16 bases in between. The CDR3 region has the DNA TGTGCCAGCAGCTTATTGATCGGGGGGCGGTCTGAAGCTTTCTTT. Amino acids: CASSLLIGGRSEAFF.

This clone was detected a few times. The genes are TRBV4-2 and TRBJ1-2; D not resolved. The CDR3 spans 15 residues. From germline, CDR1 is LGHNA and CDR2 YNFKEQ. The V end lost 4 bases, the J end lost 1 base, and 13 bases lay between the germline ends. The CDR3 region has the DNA TGTGCCAGCAGCCCAACTACCCTCCTTAACTATGGCTACACCTTC. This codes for CASSPTTLLNYGYTF.